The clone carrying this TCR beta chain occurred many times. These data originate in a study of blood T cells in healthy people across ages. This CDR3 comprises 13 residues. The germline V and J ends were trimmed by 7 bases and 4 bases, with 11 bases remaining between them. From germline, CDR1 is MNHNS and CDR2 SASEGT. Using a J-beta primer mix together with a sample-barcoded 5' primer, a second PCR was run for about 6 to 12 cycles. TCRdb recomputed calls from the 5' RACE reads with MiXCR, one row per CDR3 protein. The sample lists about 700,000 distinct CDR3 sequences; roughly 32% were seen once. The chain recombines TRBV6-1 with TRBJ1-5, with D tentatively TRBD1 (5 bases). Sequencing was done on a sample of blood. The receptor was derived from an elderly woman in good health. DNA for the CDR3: TGTGCCAGCATTCTGACAGAAAATCAGCCCCAGCATTTT. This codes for CASILTENQPQHF.